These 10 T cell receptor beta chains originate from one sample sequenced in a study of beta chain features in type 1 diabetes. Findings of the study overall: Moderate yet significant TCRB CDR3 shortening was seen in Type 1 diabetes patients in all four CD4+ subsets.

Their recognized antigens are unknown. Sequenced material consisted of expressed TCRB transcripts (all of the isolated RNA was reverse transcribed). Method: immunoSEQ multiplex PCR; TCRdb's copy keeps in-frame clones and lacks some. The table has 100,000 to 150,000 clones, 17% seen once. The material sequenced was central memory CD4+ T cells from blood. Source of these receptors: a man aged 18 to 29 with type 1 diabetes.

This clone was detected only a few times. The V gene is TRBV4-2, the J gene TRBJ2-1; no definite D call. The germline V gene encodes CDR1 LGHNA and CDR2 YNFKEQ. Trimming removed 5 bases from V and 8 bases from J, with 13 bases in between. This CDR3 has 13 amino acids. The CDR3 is CASSTSKADEQFF. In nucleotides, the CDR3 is TGTGCCAGCAGCACCAGCAAAGCCGATGAGCAGTTCTTC.

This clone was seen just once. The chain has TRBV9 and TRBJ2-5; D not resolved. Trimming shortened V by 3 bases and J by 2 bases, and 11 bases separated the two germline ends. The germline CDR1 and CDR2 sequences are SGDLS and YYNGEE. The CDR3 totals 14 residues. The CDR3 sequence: CASSGRTEQETQYF. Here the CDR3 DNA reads TGTGCCAGCAGCGGAAGGACGGAACAAGAGACCCAGTACTTC.

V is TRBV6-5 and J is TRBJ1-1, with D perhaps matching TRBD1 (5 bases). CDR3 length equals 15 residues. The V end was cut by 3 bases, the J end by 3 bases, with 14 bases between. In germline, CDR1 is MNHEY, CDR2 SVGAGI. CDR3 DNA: TGTGCCAGCAGTTATTTGGACACGAAGGACACTGAAGCTTTCTTT. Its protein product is CASSYLDTKDTEAFF.

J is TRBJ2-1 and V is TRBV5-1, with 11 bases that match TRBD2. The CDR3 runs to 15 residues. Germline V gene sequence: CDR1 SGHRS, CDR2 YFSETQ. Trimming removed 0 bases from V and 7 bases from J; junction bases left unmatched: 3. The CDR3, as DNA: TGCGCCAGCAGCTTGGCGGCTAGCGGGGGGAATGAGCAGTTCTTC. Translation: CASSLAASGGNEQFF.

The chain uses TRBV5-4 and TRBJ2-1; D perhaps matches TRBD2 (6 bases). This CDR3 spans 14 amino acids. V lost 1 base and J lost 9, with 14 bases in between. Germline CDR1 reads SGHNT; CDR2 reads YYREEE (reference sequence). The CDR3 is CASSLPSDVGEQFF. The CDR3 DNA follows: TGTGCCAGCAGCTTGCCTAGCGATGTCGGTGAGCAGTTCTTC.

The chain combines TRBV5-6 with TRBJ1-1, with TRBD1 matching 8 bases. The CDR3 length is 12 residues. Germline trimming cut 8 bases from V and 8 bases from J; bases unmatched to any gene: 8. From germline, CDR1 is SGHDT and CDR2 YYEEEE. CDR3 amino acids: CARDRQGREAFF. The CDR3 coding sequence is TGTGCCAGGGACCGACAGGGGAGGGAAGCTTTCTTT.

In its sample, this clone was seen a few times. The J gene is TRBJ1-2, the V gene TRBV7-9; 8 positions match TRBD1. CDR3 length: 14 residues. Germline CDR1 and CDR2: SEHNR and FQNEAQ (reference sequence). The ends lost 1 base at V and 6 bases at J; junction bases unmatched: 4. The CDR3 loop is CASSLDSRGHGYTF. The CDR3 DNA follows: TGTGCCAGCAGCTTAGATTCCAGGGGGCATGGCTACACCTTC.

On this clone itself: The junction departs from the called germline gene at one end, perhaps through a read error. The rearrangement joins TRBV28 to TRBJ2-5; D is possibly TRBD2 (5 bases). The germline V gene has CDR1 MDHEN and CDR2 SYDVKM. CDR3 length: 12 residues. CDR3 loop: CASSLKGVSLDF. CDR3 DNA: TGTGCCAGCAGTTTAAAGGGAGTTAGCTTGGACTTC. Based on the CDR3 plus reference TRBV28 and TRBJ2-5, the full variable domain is DVKVTQSSRYLVKRTGEKVFLECVQDMDHENMFWYRQDPGLGLRLIYFSYDVKMKEKGDIPEGYSVSREKKERFSLILESASTNQTSMYLCASSLKGVSLDFGPGTRLLVL.

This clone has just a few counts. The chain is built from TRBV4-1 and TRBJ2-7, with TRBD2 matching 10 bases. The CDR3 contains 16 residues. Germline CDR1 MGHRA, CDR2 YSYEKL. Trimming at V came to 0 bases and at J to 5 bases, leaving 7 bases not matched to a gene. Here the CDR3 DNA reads TGCGCCAGCAGCCAAGACGGATCTAGCGGGAGCAACGAGCAGTACTTC. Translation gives CASSQDGSSGSNEQYF.

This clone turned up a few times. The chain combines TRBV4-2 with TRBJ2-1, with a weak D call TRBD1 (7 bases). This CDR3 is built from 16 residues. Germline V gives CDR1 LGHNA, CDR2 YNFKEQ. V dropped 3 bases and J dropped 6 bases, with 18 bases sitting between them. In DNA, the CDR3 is TGTGCCAGCAGCCATGCGGGACAGCGTAGCCTCAATGAGCAGTTCTTC. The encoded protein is CASSHAGQRSLNEQFF.